This T cell receptor (beta chain) appears in the sequencing data of a study of technical replicates of blood from several donors. Libraries were prepared by immunoSEQ multiplex PCR; TCRdb keeps only in-frame clonotypes and omits some of them. The sample contains about 68,000 clones, about 97% of which appear only once. The clonotype was recovered from a human donor in good health. Sequencing was carried out using T cells isolated from PBMCs.

The CDR3 loop is CASRLPGLVLRNEQFF. The CDR3 DNA reads TGTGCCAGCAGGCTTCCGGGACTAGTATTAAGGAATGAGCAGTTCTTC. The chain employs TRBV2 and TRBJ2-1; 8 bases agree with TRBD2. Trimming removed 6 bases from V and 7 bases from J; junction bases left unmatched: 14. The CDR3 has 16 residues. Germline values: CDR1 SNHLY, CDR2 FYNNEI.